Below are 30 T cell receptor beta chains sequenced from a single sample in a study of vaccination effects on CD4 cells after COVID-19. ViraFEST assay sequencing came after antigen-specific CD4+ T cells were expanded with viral peptide pools. With nine to eleven days of culture completed, CD4+ T cells were isolated. People in the vaccine group had not been infected with SARS-CoV-2 before, and their nucleocapsid antibodies were negative. TCRdb's table, derived via immunoSEQ multiplex PCR, lists solely in-frame clones and lacks some. This table holds fewer than 65,000 clones, around 75% found once. These receptors have no known antigen. Sequences were derived from CD4+ T cells from PBMCs cultured with HCoV-OC43 spike peptides, sampled before COVID-19 vaccination. Described subset: HCoV-OC43 spike overlapping peptide pool stimulation. The receptors here all came from a human donor who received a COVID-19 vaccine.

In its sample, this clone was seen a few times. This sequence joins TRBV4-1 and TRBJ1-6; weak D call: TRBD1 (5 bases). Trimming pared 0 bases from V and 9 bases from J, leaving 18 bases between. CDR3 size: 17 residues. The germline CDR1 and CDR2 sequences are MGHRA and YSYEKL. CDR3 in amino acids: CASSQERLGQGGSPLHF. The CDR3 coding sequence is TGCGCCAGCAGCCAAGAAAGGCTGGGGCAGGGTGGTTCACCCCTCCACTTT.

The V call is TRBV6-5, the J call TRBJ1-1, with TRBD1 identical over 7 bases. The CDR3 length is 13 residues. Trimming cost V 6 bases and J 8 bases; bases outside gene matches: 9. The germline V gene has CDR1 MNHEY and CDR2 SVGAGI. CDR3 coding DNA: TGTGCCAGCAGAAACCTCGACAGGGCGGAAGCTTTCTTT. Its translation is CASRNLDRAEAFF.

The chain uses TRBV24-1 and TRBJ2-5; D uncertain. This CDR3 spans 14 amino acids. The germline V and J ends were trimmed by 1 base and 5 bases, with 10 bases remaining between them. Germline assignment: CDR1 KGHDR and CDR2 SFDVKD. The CDR3 DNA reads TGTGCCACCAGTGATTTCAGGTCTGGGGAGACCCAGTACTTC. This translates into CATSDFRSGETQYF.

The chain couples TRBV29-1 to TRBJ1-1; 9 bases map to TRBD1. The CDR3 is 13 amino acids. With 4 bases clipped from V and 7 bases from J, the junction kept 7 bases outside the gene matches. Per germline, CDR1 SQVTM and CDR2 ANQGSEA. In nucleotides, the CDR3 is TGCAGCGTTGGGGGACAGGGATCCCTTGAAGCTTTCTTT. This sequence encodes CSVGGQGSLEAFF.

V is TRBV14 and J is TRBJ2-3; 10 bases agree with TRBD1. The CDR3 consists of 16 residues. In germline, CDR1 is SGHDN, CDR2 FVKESK. Trimming cost V 4 bases and J 3 bases; bases outside gene matches: 7. The CDR3 DNA reads as TGTGCCAGCAGCCCGATGTCGGGACAGGGGACAGATACGCAGTATTTT. Its protein product is CASSPMSGQGTDTQYF.

This sequence joins TRBV3-1 (or the pseudogene TRBV3-2) and TRBJ2-4; possibly TRBD1 or TRBD2 for D (5 bases each). The V end was cut by 3 bases, the J end by 8 bases, with 20 bases between. CDR1 and CDR2 from the germline V gene are LGHDT and YNNKEL (reference sequence). The CDR3 runs to 16 residues. As DNA, the CDR3 is TGTGCCAGCAGCCAGGACCCGCCCGGGACGAGGCACATTCAGTACTTC. This codes for CASSQDPPGTRHIQYF.

V is TRBV6-5 and J is TRBJ2-2, with 9 nucleotides matching TRBD1. Trimming at V came to 8 bases and at J to 6 bases, leaving 10 bases not matched to a gene. The V gene's germline CDR1 is MNHEY and CDR2 SVGAGI. This CDR3 has 15 amino acids. The CDR3 nucleotides read TGTGCCAGCCGATCGACAGGGGGGGGAGCCGGGGAGCTGTTTTTT. Amino acids: CASRSTGGGAGELFF.

The rearrangement links TRBV4-3 to TRBJ2-2, with D perhaps matching TRBD2 (6 bases). CDR1 is LGHNA, CDR2 YSLEER, per germline. Trimming shortened V by 0 bases and J by 7 bases, and 6 bases separated the two germline ends. This CDR3 has 13 residues. CDR3: CASSQEEGGELFF. The CDR3 nucleotides are TGCGCCAGCAGCCAAGAGGAGGGCGGGGAGCTGTTTTTT.

This rearrangement joins TRBV20-1 to TRBJ2-7; D gene uncertain. The CDR3 consists of 11 residues. V lost 5 bases to trimming and J lost 2 bases, with 7 bases between them. Germline CDR1 reads DFQATT; CDR2 reads SNEGSKA (reference sequence). The CDR3 reads CSAADPYEQYV. The CDR3 DNA sequence: TGCAGTGCTGCGGATCCCTACGAGCAGTACGTC.

This chain joins TRBV12-5 and TRBJ1-5; D possibly corresponds to TRBD1 (6 bases). Germline V gene lookup returns CDR1 LGHNT and CDR2 FRNRAP. The CDR3 totals 17 residues. Trimming cost V 6 bases and J 3 bases, with 21 bases left between them. The CDR3 DNA is TGTGCTAGTGGCCTGACGCTGACCAGGGGAATCAATCAGCCCCAGCATTTT. Protein: CASGLTLTRGINQPQHF.

The rearrangement joins TRBV3-1 (or the pseudogene TRBV3-2) to TRBJ2-3, with D perhaps being TRBD1 or TRBD2 (5 bases each). This CDR3 has 15 amino acids. Between the trimmed V and J ends, which lost 4 bases and 0 bases, there was a span of 11 bases. From germline, CDR1 is LGHDT and CDR2 YNNKEL (reference sequence). CDR3 nucleotides: TGTGCCAGCAGCCGTCGGGACGGGAGCACAGATACGCAGTATTTT. Amino acids: CASSRRDGSTDTQYF.

J is TRBJ2-2 and V is TRBV5-4, with D maybe TRBD1 (6 bases). This CDR3 spans 15 amino acids. Germline V lookup: CDR1 SGHNT, CDR2 YYREEE (reference sequence). The V and J ends lost 2 bases and 4 bases respectively, with 12 bases between them. CDR3 sequence reads: CASSLGGGSTGELFF. As DNA, the CDR3 is TGTGCCAGCAGCTTAGGGGGTGGGAGCACCGGGGAGCTGTTTTTT.

This chain connects TRBV9 to TRBJ1-4, with 10 bases identical to TRBD1. Germline trimming cut 0 bases from V and 8 bases from J; bases unmatched to any gene: 1. Germline values: CDR1 SGDLS, CDR2 YYNGEE. The CDR3 is made up of 14 amino acids. The CDR3, as DNA: TGTGCCAGCAGCGTAGGGACAGGGGGAGAAAAACTGTTTTTT. It yields the protein CASSVGTGGEKLFF. Complete variable domain (other parts from reference TRBV9 and TRBJ1-4): DSGVTQTPKHLITATGQRVTLRCSPRSGDLSVYWYQQSLDQGLQFLIQYYNGEERAKGNILERFSAQQFPDLHSELNLSSLELGDSALYFCASSVGTGGEKLFFGSGTQLSVL.

This chain uses TRBV7-9 with TRBJ2-5, with TRBD1 identical over 9 bases. The germline gives CDR1 SEHNR, CDR2 FQNEAQ (reference sequence). The CDR3 is 14 residues long. V lost 4 bases and J lost 4; bases outside the gene matches: 4. CDR3 loop: CASSWTGARETQYF. The CDR3 region has the DNA TGTGCCAGCAGCTGGACAGGGGCGCGAGAGACCCAGTACTTC. The complete variable domain, with remaining parts taken from reference TRBV7-9 and TRBJ2-5, reads DTGVSQNPRHKITKRGQNVTFRCDPISEHNRLYWYRQTLGQGPEFLTYFQNEAQLEKSRLLSDRFSAERPKGSFSTLEIQRTEQGDSAMYLCASSWTGARETQYFGPGTRLLVL.

The chain links TRBV7-2 to TRBJ2-5, with D hard to call. Germline CDR1 SGHTA, CDR2 FQGNSA. V was pared by 6 bases and J by 7 bases, with 9 bases between. The CDR3 has 11 amino acids. CDR3 nucleotide sequence: TGTGCCAGCAGTTCCTCTGGGACCCAGTACTTC. It yields the protein CASSSSGTQYF.

The V and J genes are TRBV29-1 and TRBJ1-5; unclear D gene. V was cut by 5 bases and J by 0 bases, with 14 bases left in between. The CDR3 sequence is 15 residues long. Germline CDR1 and CDR2: SQVTM and ANQGSEA. Here the CDR3 reads CSVLEDRVSNQPQHF. DNA of the CDR3: TGCAGCGTTCTTGAAGATAGGGTTAGCAATCAGCCCCAGCATTTT. The full variable domain, in which reference TRBV29-1 and TRBJ1-5 provide the parts outside the CDR3, is SAVISQKPSRDICQRGTSLTIQCQVDSQVTMMFWYRQQPGQSLTLIATANQGSEATYESGFVIDKFPISRPNLTFSTLTVSNMSPEDSSIYLCSVLEDRVSNQPQHFGDGTRLSIL.

The rearrangement joins TRBV4-3 to TRBJ2-5; 11 bases fit TRBD2. This CDR3 is 16 amino acids long. Germline values: CDR1 LGHNA, CDR2 YSLEER. V gave up 5 bases and J gave up 4 bases; unmatched junction bases: 9. As DNA, the CDR3 is TGCGCCAGCAGCAAAATAACTAGCGGGGGACGAGAGACCCAGTACTTC. This sequence encodes CASSKITSGGRETQYF.

CDR3 in amino acids: CASSLNAGTEQYV. CDR3 DNA sequence: TGTGCCAGCAGCTTAAACGCCGGGACAGAGCAGTACGTC. This sequence joins TRBV5-5 and TRBJ2-7, with a tentative D call TRBD1 (6 bases). Germline V gene sequence: CDR1 SGHKS, CDR2 YYEKEE (reference sequence). The V end lost 2 bases, the J end lost 7 bases, and 13 bases lay between the germline ends. This CDR3 contains 13 residues.

V is TRBV27 and J is TRBJ1-1; 7 nucleotides line up with TRBD1. The V and J ends lost 1 base and 1 base, in that order; junction bases with no gene match: 9. The CDR3 has 17 residues. CDR1 MNHEY and CDR2 SMNVEV come from the germline V gene (reference sequence). The CDR3 DNA follows: TGTGCCAGCAGTTTATTAGCCGTTCGGACAGGGAACACTGAAGCTTTCTTT. Translating it yields CASSLLAVRTGNTEAFF.

The chain joins TRBV6-5 to TRBJ1-5, with 7 bases lining up with TRBD1. Germline-derived CDR1 and CDR2 are MNHEY and SVGAGI. The CDR3 spans 13 residues. After removal of 7 bases from V and 7 bases from J, the junction contained 7 bases not matched to a gene. CDR3 coding DNA: TGTGCCAGCAACGGACAGGTTAGCCAGCCCCAGCATTTT. This translates into CASNGQVSQPQHF.

This sequence joins TRBV5-5 and TRBJ2-4; 9 nucleotides align to TRBD1. Germline values: CDR1 SGHKS, CDR2 YYEKEE (reference sequence). The CDR3 extends over 16 amino acids. The junction had 5 bases not matched to a gene; V was cut back by 3 bases and J by 1 base. This CDR3 reads CASSSGQGYAKNIQYF. DNA of the CDR3: TGTGCCAGCAGCTCCGGACAGGGGTACGCCAAAAACATTCAGTACTTC.

The chain uses TRBV25-1 and TRBJ2-2; D remains unclear. The CDR3 has 15 amino acids. The germline V gene has CDR1 MGHDK and CDR2 SYGVNS. V gave up 8 bases and J gave up 2 bases, with 15 bases separating them. This chain's CDR3 is CASSTTRRNTGELFF. CDR3 bases: TGTGCCAGCTCCACGACACGAAGAAACACCGGGGAGCTGTTTTTT.

V is TRBV3-1 (or the pseudogene TRBV3-2) and J is TRBJ2-2; D is ambiguous. V lost 5 bases to trimming and J lost 5 bases, with 3 bases between them. Germline assignment: CDR1 LGHDT and CDR2 YNNKEL (reference sequence). This CDR3 has 11 amino acids. The CDR3 loop reads CASSGTGELFF. The DNA of the CDR3 is TGTGCCAGCAGCGGGACCGGGGAGCTGTTTTTT.

The V gene is TRBV6-2 or TRBV6-3, the J gene TRBJ1-2; 7 bases are a match to TRBD1. Germline-derived CDR1 and CDR2 are MNHEY and SVGEGT. CDR3 size: 16 residues. After removal of 2 bases from V and 3 bases from J, the junction contained 9 bases not matched to a gene. CDR3 region: CASSYLSGTADYGYTF. DNA for the CDR3: TGTGCCAGCAGTTACCTCTCCGGGACAGCGGACTATGGCTACACCTTC.

The chain recombines TRBV15 with TRBJ2-1; a weak D match, TRBD1 (5 bases). CDR3 length equals 16 residues. Trimming took off 6 bases at V and 5 bases at J, with 20 bases between the two ends. Looked up from germline, CDR1 is LNHNV and CDR2 is YYDKDF (reference sequence). CDR3 in amino acids: CATSALGAMNNNEQFF. CDR3 nucleotide sequence: TGTGCCACCAGTGCTCTAGGGGCCATGAACAACAATGAGCAGTTCTTC.

The chain joins TRBV7-3 to TRBJ2-2; possible D gene TRBD1, 5 bases. CDR1 and CDR2 from the germline V gene are SGHTA and FQGTGA. This CDR3 has 16 residues. The germline V and J ends were trimmed by 1 base and 0 bases, with 9 bases remaining between them. The CDR3 nucleotides read TGTGCCAGCAGCTTAAACTCAGGGCCGAACACCGGGGAGCTGTTTTTT. This translates into CASSLNSGPNTGELFF.

Only a few counts were recorded for this clone. The gene calls are TRBV2 and TRBJ2-5; D perhaps matches TRBD1 (6 bases). Germline loops: CDR1 SNHLY, CDR2 FYNNEI. This CDR3 contains 14 residues. Trimming pared 2 bases from V and 1 base from J, leaving 8 bases between. This CDR3 is CASSELDSQETQYF. CDR3 DNA: TGTGCCAGCAGTGAATTGGACAGCCAAGAGACCCAGTACTTC. Full variable domain (missing parts from reference TRBV2 and TRBJ2-5): EPEVTQTPSHQVTQMGQEVILRCVPISNHLYFYWYRQILGQKVEFLVSFYNNEISEKSEIFDDQFSVERPDGSNFTLKIRSTKLEDSAMYFCASSELDSQETQYFGPGTRLLVL.

V and J are TRBV3-1 (or the pseudogene TRBV3-2) and TRBJ1-3; D is ambiguous. Germline lookup yields CDR1 LGHDT and CDR2 YNNKEL (reference sequence). V gave up 1 base and J gave up 0 bases, with 7 bases separating them. CDR3 length equals 15 residues. The CDR3 sequence is CASSQGANSGNTIYF. The CDR3 nucleotides read TGTGCCAGCAGCCAAGGGGCCAACTCTGGAAACACCATATATTTT.

This chain connects TRBV4-3 to TRBJ1-4; D not resolved. With 0 bases removed from V and 2 bases from J, the gap between germline ends came to 13 bases. The length of the CDR3 is 17 residues. The germline V gene has CDR1 LGHNA and CDR2 YSLEER. The CDR3 region has the DNA TGCGCCAGCAGCCAAGATAACGTTGGGGTCACTAATGAAAAACTGTTTTTT. Residues: CASSQDNVGVTNEKLFF.

The chain has TRBV12-3 or TRBV12-4 and TRBJ1-6; 9 nucleotides line up with TRBD1. This CDR3 has 13 amino acids. The V and J ends lost 6 bases and 7 bases, in that order; junction bases with no gene match: 1. CDR3 amino acids: CASRTGGNSPLHF. The CDR3 coding sequence is TGTGCCAGCAGGACAGGGGGGAATTCACCCCTCCACTTT.